This TCR beta chain originates from a study of T cell responses to AZD1222 COVID-19 vaccine (dated by TCRdb to about 2021). About the full investigation: AZD1222 recipients given second doses at about 4 weeks or at about 12 weeks were pooled, since spike-specific TCR depth and breadth were not found to differ between the two schedules. A total of 230 to 250 trial participants underwent TCR sequencing, of whom about 210 received two doses of AZD1222 and some 25 received two doses of the MenACWY control vaccine. Trial participants were enrolled by age into 18-55, 56-69 and 70-plus year subgroups, with approximately 160, 26 and 62 TCR-sequenced participants respectively. Overall results and qualifications from the work: The vaccine-associated CD4 TCRs covered the entire spike protein, and the dominant responses fell in regions 160-218 and 743-854. In the small 56-69-year group, the increase in depth fell short of significance, most likely because of low power. Participants were mostly white British and included more females than males, and it was suggested by the authors that clonal diversity may have been underestimated. Because no day 14 peak-response samples were available, the repertoires could be characterized only after the peak T cell response. After two AZD1222 doses, spike-specific TCR breadth and depth were significantly higher than at day 0 and than in MenACWY recipients. Reportedly, almost half of the unique spike-specific TCRs recognized epitopes lying outside the regions that are mutated in the B.1.351 and B.1.1.7 variants. Conclusions about previously exposed vaccinees are limited because only five to seven AZD1222 recipients were SARS-CoV-2 seropositive at baseline.

CDR1 MNHEY and CDR2 SVGAGI were looked up in the germline V gene. From its cysteine to its phenylalanine, the CDR3 spans 15 amino acids. Only the CDR3 part of the read is kept: 45 bases, read in frame from the first base. V is shortened by 5 bases, J by 4 bases, and the region joining them spans 17 bases. The CDR3 regions of human TCRbeta chains were analyzed by immunosequencing. In the source study's methods: Repertoire TCRs were checked for matches against a reference library of SARS-CoV-2-specific TCRs that had been generated using the MIRA antigen-specificity platform. Breadth meant the fraction of unique TCRs that were SARS-CoV-2-associated, whereas depth meant the fraction of total T cells that were SARS-CoV-2-associated. Using the MIRA data, every spike-specific TCR was mapped to the spike region that the TCR reacted to and assigned to either a CD4 or a CD8 class. Log10-transformed breadth and depth values were compared by one-way ANOVA with Sidak's multiple comparisons tests. TCRdb's version of the immuneACCESS table is confined to in-frame rearrangements and falls short of the full clone set. An unresolved V gene accounts for under half of the shortfall where checked; the remainder is of unknown origin. V, J and clone size are those of that table, while D and trimming were read from the DNA. This sample is represented by 100,000 to 150,000 clones; around 90% of them were singletons. In total, the top ten clones hold roughly 6.3% of the sample.

On this clone itself: Its antigen target is currently unknown. Per-nucleotide qualities are absent, and no much larger clonotype sits a single base away.

The time point label, as the study defines it: baseline before first vaccination. Samples from vaccinated people were obtained from the UK trials COV001 and COV002, which included a single-blind randomized controlled phase 2/3 trial of AZD1222 (ChAdOx1 nCoV-19) in healthy adults. Trial participant PBMC samples were collected at day 0 and day 28 after the second dose for TCRbeta chain sequencing. The starting material was peripheral blood, obtained on day 0 of AZD1222 vaccination. The receptor chain draws on TRBV6-5 and TRBJ1-1; TRBD1 is perhaps the D gene, given 6 matching bases. The sequence was collected from an adult in good health. The DNA sequence is as follows: TGTGCCAGCAGTACATTCAGGGGTAAAGGCACTGAAGCTTTCTTT. This sequence encodes CASSTFRGKGTEAFF.